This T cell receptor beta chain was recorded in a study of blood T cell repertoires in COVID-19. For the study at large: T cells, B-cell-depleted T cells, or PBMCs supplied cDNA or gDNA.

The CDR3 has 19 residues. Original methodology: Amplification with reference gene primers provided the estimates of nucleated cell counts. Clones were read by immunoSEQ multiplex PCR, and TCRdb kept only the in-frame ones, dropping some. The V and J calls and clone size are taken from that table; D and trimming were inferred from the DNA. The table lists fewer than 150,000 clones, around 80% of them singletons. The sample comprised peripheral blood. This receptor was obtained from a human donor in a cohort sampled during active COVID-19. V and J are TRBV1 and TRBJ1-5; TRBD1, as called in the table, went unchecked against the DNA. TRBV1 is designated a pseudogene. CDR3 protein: CTSSQERQGAQQNGQPQHF. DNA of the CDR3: TGCACCAGCAGCCAAGAGAGACAGGGGGCACAACAAAATGGTCAGCCCCAGCATTTT.